These 20 T cell receptor beta chains came from one sample sequenced in a study of cytomegalovirus exposure and HLA in healthy donors. The PCR had 60 Vbeta and 13 Jbeta primers. Assay used: immunoSEQ multiplex PCR; TCRdb lists only in-frame clones, some missing. The sample has some 160,000 clones, 82% seen once. Sequenced sample: PBMCs. These receptors were obtained from a male donor in good health and CMV-seronegative.

The V call is TRBV7-9, the J call TRBJ1-2; D is perhaps TRBD1 (6 bases). Germline CDR1 SEHNR, CDR2 FQNEAQ (reference sequence). V lost 5 bases and J 5 bases, leaving 12 bases between the germline ends. The CDR3 sequence is 13 residues long. The CDR3 coding sequence is TGTGCCAGCAGCGAAGGACAGACTTATGGCTACACCTTC. This gives the protein CASSEGQTYGYTF. The full variable domain, completed using reference TRBV7-9 and TRBJ1-2, is DTGVSQNPRHKITKRGQNVTFRCDPISEHNRLYWYRQTLGQGPEFLTYFQNEAQLEKSRLLSDRFSAERPKGSFSTLEIQRTEQGDSAMYLCASSEGQTYGYTFGSGTRLTVV.

The CDR3 sequence: CASSVETPRYGREQYF. The CDR3, as DNA: TGTGCCAGCAGTGTCGAAACGCCCCGATACGGTCGCGAGCAGTACTTC. V gene TRBV28 combines with J gene TRBJ2-7; D uncertain. The V gene lost 5 bases and the J gene lost 6 bases, with 23 bases spanning the gap. Germline lookup yields CDR1 MDHEN and CDR2 SYDVKM. CDR3 length: 16 amino acids.

The V call is TRBV5-8, the J call TRBJ2-7, with TRBD1 matching 9 bases. V lost 7 bases to trimming and J lost 3 bases; unmatched junction nucleotides: 14. CDR3 length equals 16 residues. CDR1 is SGHTS, CDR2 YDEGEE, per germline. CDR3 nucleotide sequence: TGTGCCAGCGGAGAGCTCGAATGGGACAGGGACTACGAGCAGTACTTC. Its protein is CASGELEWDRDYEQYF.

Of note for this clone: The germline gene is not matched at one end of the junction; a read error may be the cause. V gene TRBV6-1 combines with J gene TRBJ2-7; no firm D call. Germline CDR1 and CDR2: MNHNS and SASEGT. The CDR3 extends over 13 amino acids. Written as DNA, the CDR3 is TGTGCCAGCAGTGACCCTTACCTCATTATTTTAGACTTC. Translation: CASSDPYLIILDF.

With regard to this clone: One junction end disagrees with the germline gene, perhaps due to a read error. The rearrangement joins TRBV7-9 to TRBJ2-7; D remains ambiguous. This CDR3 region has 13 residues. The germline V gene has CDR1 SEHNR and CDR2 FQNEAQ (reference sequence). DNA for the CDR3: TGTTCCAGCAGCCCCACTCCGGCCTACGAGCAGTACTTC. This gives the protein CSSSPTPAYEQYF.

This rearrangement joins TRBV7-6 to TRBJ2-5; 15 positions match TRBD2. The J call is in doubt because the DNA end fits TRBJ2-7 better. CDR3 length equals 18 residues. Germline CDR1 SGHVS, CDR2 FNYEAQ. The CDR3 DNA reads as TGTGCCAGCAGCTTATTTGGGACTAGCGGGGGGTCGGACTACGAGCAGTACTTC. Amino acid sequence: CASSLFGTSGGSDYEQYF.

The genes are TRBV5-1 and TRBJ1-1, with 9 bases identical to TRBD1. There are 14 residues in the CDR3. V lost 4 bases and J lost 3; bases outside the gene matches: 4. The germline CDR1 and CDR2 sequences are SGHRS and YFSETQ. In DNA form, the CDR3 reads TGCGCCAGCAGCAACCGGGACAGGGACACTGAAGCTTTCTTT. Translating gives CASSNRDRDTEAFF.

The V call is TRBV30, the J call TRBJ1-1; 9 nucleotides align to TRBD1. Germline CDR1 is GTSNPN and CDR2 is SVGIG (reference sequence). J gave up 3 bases and V 4 bases, and 12 bases lay outside the gene matches. This CDR3 has 16 amino acids. The chain's CDR3 is CAWTPPRWTGDTEAFF. DNA of the CDR3: TGTGCCTGGACCCCACCACGTTGGACAGGGGACACTGAAGCTTTCTTT.

The genes are TRBV6-5 and TRBJ2-1, with 9 bases fitting TRBD1. The V gene end was trimmed by 5 bases and the J gene end by 7 bases; junction bases not matched to a gene: 6. From germline, CDR1 is MNHEY and CDR2 SVGAGI. This CDR3 is 14 amino acids long. CDR3 nucleotide sequence: TGTGCCAGCAGTGGGGGACAGGGATGGAATGAGCAGTTCTTC. Protein: CASSGGQGWNEQFF.

The chain is built from TRBV11-2 and TRBJ2-7; the D gene is possibly TRBD1 (5 bases). The CDR3 is 14 amino acids. CDR1 and CDR2 from the germline V gene are SGHAT and FQNNGV. Deletions cut 1 base from V and 6 bases from J, with 13 bases between. The CDR3 protein is CASSLGPGPGEQYF. Written as DNA, the CDR3 is TGTGCCAGCAGCTTAGGGCCAGGGCCGGGCGAGCAGTACTTC.

CDR3 bases: TGTGCCAGCAGCTTGGAACAGGGGGCCGGGAATGAGCAGTTCTTC. This codes for CASSLEQGAGNEQFF. The chain carries TRBV5-6 and TRBJ2-1, with 9 bases aligning to TRBD1. V lost 0 bases to trimming and J lost 7 bases; unmatched junction nucleotides: 5. The CDR3 loop spans 15 amino acids. Germline values: CDR1 SGHDT, CDR2 YYEEEE. Full variable domain (outside the CDR3, taken from reference TRBV5-6 and TRBJ2-1): DAGVTQSPTHLIKTRGQQVTLRCSPKSGHDTVSWYQQALGQGPQFIFQYYEEEERQRGNFPDRFSGHQFPNYSSELNVNALLLGDSALYLCASSLEQGAGNEQFFGPGTRLTVL.

This chain links TRBV10-3 with TRBJ2-7, with 8 bases lining up with TRBD2. CDR1 is ENHRY and CDR2 is SYGVKD in the germline V gene. The CDR3 length is 13 residues. V was pared by 7 bases and J by 2 bases, with 4 bases of the junction left unmatched. As DNA, the CDR3 is TGTGCCATCACGGCGGGAGGCGCCTACGAGCAGTACTTC. As protein: CAITAGGAYEQYF.

CDR3 region: CASRPGQGSAYEQYF. As DNA, the CDR3 is TGTGCCAGCAGACCTGGACAGGGGTCGGCCTACGAGCAGTACTTC. The chain uses TRBV7-9 and TRBJ2-7; TRBD1 agrees at 9 bases. Germline-derived CDR1 and CDR2 are SEHNR and FQNEAQ (reference sequence). This CDR3 has 15 amino acids. The V segment lost 6 bases and the J segment 2 bases; nucleotides outside the gene matches: 8.

This chain uses TRBV9 with TRBJ1-1; possible D gene TRBD1, 5 bases. The ends were cut back, 0 bases at V and 6 bases at J, with 12 bases in the middle. Germline assignment: CDR1 SGDLS and CDR2 YYNGEE. The CDR3 is made up of 14 amino acids. CDR3 bases: TGTGCCAGCAGCGTAGTGGGGCAGGGTCCTGAAGCTTTCTTT. Its translation is CASSVVGQGPEAFF.

The chain is built from TRBV2 and TRBJ2-1; D is possibly TRBD2 (5 bases). V was pared by 6 bases and J by 7 bases, with 16 bases between. The CDR3 is made up of 14 amino acids. Germline loops: CDR1 SNHLY, CDR2 FYNNEI. CDR3 residues: CASRNPVGRNEQFF. Here the CDR3 DNA reads TGTGCCAGCAGGAACCCTGTTGGGAGAAATGAGCAGTTCTTC.

The chain joins TRBV21-1 to TRBJ1-6; the D call TRBD1 from the table was never checked on the DNA. TRBV21-1 constitutes a pseudogene. CDR3 length equals 17 residues. CDR3: CASSNLRQFGFISPLHF. CDR3 nucleotide sequence: TGTGCCAGCAGCAACTTAAGACAGTTTGGGTTTATTTCACCCCTCCACTTT.

V usage is TRBV7-8 and J usage is TRBJ1-5; no reliable D call. Trimming shortened V by 5 bases and J by 3 bases, and 17 bases separated the two germline ends. From germline, CDR1 is SGHVS and CDR2 FQNEAQ. The CDR3 contains 16 residues. CDR3 loop: CASSHLPGEVNQPQHF. As DNA, the CDR3 is TGTGCCAGCAGCCACCTGCCCGGGGAGGTCAATCAGCCCCAGCATTTT.

CDR3: CASSSLGNQPQHF. Written as DNA, the CDR3 is TGTGCCAGCAGCTCCCTCGGCAATCAGCCCCAGCATTTT. V gene TRBV9 combines with J gene TRBJ1-5; no definite D call. V was shortened by 4 bases and J by 2 bases, with 7 bases between the two germline ends. The germline V gene encodes CDR1 SGDLS and CDR2 YYNGEE. The CDR3 contains 13 residues.

This sequence joins TRBV6-6 and TRBJ2-7, with 7 nucleotides matching TRBD1. V gave up 0 bases and J gave up 7 bases; unmatched junction bases: 12. CDR1 and CDR2 from the germline V gene are MNHNY and SVGAGI (reference sequence). CDR3 length: 16 amino acids. CDR3 region: CASSYSSQGVGGEQYF. Here the CDR3 DNA reads TGTGCCAGCAGTTACTCGAGTCAGGGGGTCGGAGGTGAGCAGTACTTC.

As DNA, the CDR3 is TGTGCCAGCAGCCCCTGGGGACAGGCATACGAGCAGTACTTC. Residues: CASSPWGQAYEQYF. This rearrangement joins TRBV5-6 to TRBJ2-7; 8 bases line up with TRBD1. Germline V gene lookup returns CDR1 SGHDT and CDR2 YYEEEE. The CDR3 extends over 14 amino acids. The J segment lost 4 bases and the V segment lost 4 bases, leaving 7 bases of the junction unmatched.